One sample yielded the 27 T cell receptor beta chains listed below, sequenced in a study of T cells in Graves' hyperthyroidism and ophthalmopathy. RNA transcripts yielded amplified TCR beta CDR3 regions. With the HTBI primer set, the TCR CDR3 went through a first round of RT-PCR. Each CDR3 protein gets one entry after TCRdb re-called the multiplex PCR reads with MiXCR. The sample contains more than 550,000 distinct CDR3 sequences, about 45% of which appear only once. Material: peripheral blood or thyroid tissue (not recorded which). The source is an adult man with Graves' disease, either hyperthyroidism or ophthalmopathy (not recorded which).

The table lists this clonotype with a few counts. The chain is built from TRBV20-1 and TRBJ2-3; 10 nucleotides agree with TRBD2. The V gene's germline CDR1 is DFQATT and CDR2 SNEGSKA (reference sequence). The CDR3 runs 15 residues. With 3 bases clipped from V and 6 bases from J, the junction kept 9 bases outside the gene matches. For the CDR3, the DNA is TGCAGTGCTAGCCCTAGCGGGGGATCATGGGATACGCAGTATTTT. Protein: CSASPSGGSWDTQYF.

This clonotype occurred a few times. This chain connects TRBV11-1 to TRBJ1-6; maybe TRBD1 (5 bases). The CDR3 consists of 18 residues. CDR1 and CDR2 from the germline V gene are SGHAT and FQDESV (reference sequence). The V gene lost 1 base and the J gene lost 13 bases, with 26 bases spanning the gap. The CDR3 is CASSLGAREAARRDPLHF. CDR3 coding DNA: TGTGCCAGCAGCTTAGGAGCCAGGGAGGCGGCCCGCCGGGATCCCCTCCACTTT.

The rearrangement links TRBV15 to TRBJ1-1, with 7 bases matching TRBD1. V gave up 6 bases and J gave up 3 bases; unmatched junction bases: 7. The CDR3 sequence is 14 residues long. Germline CDR1 reads LNHNV; CDR2 reads YYDKDF (reference sequence). In nucleotides, the CDR3 is TGTGCCACCAGACCACAGGGGTGGGACACTGAAGCTTTCTTT. Translation gives CATRPQGWDTEAFF.

A note on this clonotype: A much larger clone differs by one base, so this may be a read error. V gene TRBV9 combines with J gene TRBJ1-1; no clear D. This CDR3 contains 13 residues. V shed 3 bases and J shed 9 bases, with 15 bases lying between them. Per germline, CDR1 SGDLS and CDR2 YYNGEE. DNA for the CDR3: TGTGCCAGCAGCGGTGGACGGGGATCAAAAGCTTTCTTT. It specifies CASSGGRGSKAFF.

This clonotype was counted only a few times. The rearrangement uses TRBV11-1 and TRBJ2-5; D is undetermined. V gave up 3 bases and J gave up 6 bases, with 11 bases separating them. CDR3 length: 13 residues. Germline V gene data show CDR1 as SGHAT and CDR2 as FQDESV (reference sequence). CDR3 in amino acids: CASSLASAQTQYF. As DNA, the CDR3 is TGTGCCAGCAGCTTGGCCTCCGCGCAGACCCAGTACTTC.

This clonotype was counted between two and nine times. The rearrangement links TRBV6-1 to TRBJ1-2; TRBD1 is a possible D gene (5 bases). CDR3 size: 14 residues. Trimming cost V 0 bases and J 4 bases, with 9 bases left between them. Germline CDR1 MNHNS, CDR2 SASEGT. The CDR3 nucleotides are TGTGCCAGCAGTGAAGCCCAGGGCTCCTATGGCTACACCTTC. Translating it yields CASSEAQGSYGYTF.

The chain is built from TRBV24-1 and TRBJ1-6, with 7 bases aligning to TRBD1. Per the germline V gene, CDR1 is KGHDR and CDR2 is SFDVKD. J gave up 17 bases and V 4 bases, and 7 bases lay outside the gene matches. The CDR3 has 12 residues. CDR3 residues: CATSDPRQGFHF. The CDR3 DNA is TGTGCCACCAGTGACCCACGACAGGGATTCCACTTT.

This clonotype was seen many times. This chain links TRBV7-9 with TRBJ1-6, with no clear D. From germline, CDR1 is SEHNR and CDR2 FQNEAQ (reference sequence). V gave up 1 base and J gave up 0 bases, with 7 bases separating them. This CDR3 region has 16 residues. The CDR3 DNA reads as TGTGCCAGCAGCTTAGGTGGGAGCTCCTATAATTCACCCCTCCACTTT. This sequence encodes CASSLGGSSYNSPLHF.

Turning to this clonotype: One base away lies a much larger clone, so this may be a sequencing read error. The CDR3 does not close with the conserved phenylalanine or tryptophan, likely indicating a read error. The V and J genes are TRBV7-8 and TRBJ1-3; 9 bases match TRBD1. Germline CDR1 SGHVS, CDR2 FQNEAQ. This CDR3 is 15 amino acids long. The CDR3 here is CASSLQGQGGDTIYV. CDR3 in DNA: TGTGCCAGCAGCTTACAGGGACAGGGTGGAGACACCATATATGTT.

With respect to this clonotype: This could be a read error, since a much larger clone is one nucleotide away. The chain is built from TRBV10-3 and TRBJ2-5; D is undetermined. CDR1 and CDR2 (germline): ENHRY, SYGVKD. The CDR3 extends over 13 amino acids. Deletions cut 5 bases from V and 2 bases from J, with 9 bases between. CDR3 coding DNA: TGTGCCATCAGTCACCCAGCTCAAGAGACCCAGTACTTC. Translation: CAISHPAQETQYF.

This clonotype was observed a few times. The chain combines TRBV7-9 with TRBJ2-2; 13 bases are shared with TRBD2. Unmatched junction bases numbered 11, after V lost 3 bases and J lost 4 bases. The germline V gene encodes CDR1 SEHNR and CDR2 FQNEAQ (reference sequence). This CDR3 contains 19 residues. The CDR3 protein is CASSFQGGLAGRRTGELFF. The CDR3 nucleotides read TGTGCCAGCAGCTTCCAAGGGGGACTAGCGGGAAGACGCACCGGGGAGCTGTTTTTT.

This clonotype showed up many times. This chain connects TRBV24-1 to TRBJ1-5; a possible D gene is TRBD1 (5 bases). The germline V gene has CDR1 KGHDR and CDR2 SFDVKD. V gave up 3 bases and J gave up 0 bases, with 11 bases separating them. The CDR3 is 16 residues long. The CDR3 loop is CATSDGDGISNQPQHF. The CDR3 DNA is TGTGCCACCAGTGATGGGGACGGGATTAGCAATCAGCCCCAGCATTTT.

The chain combines TRBV19 with TRBJ1-4; D is possibly TRBD1 (5 bases). Trimming pared 2 bases from V and 1 base from J, leaving 8 bases between. CDR3 size: 15 residues. From germline, CDR1 is LNHDA and CDR2 SQIVND (reference sequence). CDR3 sequence (DNA): TGTGCCAGTAGTATAAGTGGGGGAACTAATGAAAAACTGTTTTTT. This sequence encodes CASSISGGTNEKLFF.

This clonotype was observed once. Sequence at one end of the junction differs from germline and may be a read error. The rearrangement uses TRBV7-9 and TRBJ1-2; possibly TRBD1 for D (5 bases). The germline CDR1 and CDR2 sequences are SEHNR and FQNEAQ (reference sequence). The CDR3 covers 14 residues. The CDR3 reads CPSSYRDGVYGYTF. CDR3 bases: TGTCCCAGCAGCTATAGGGACGGAGTCTATGGCTACACCTTC.

In regard to this clonotype: A read error is possible here, since a much larger clone lies one base away. The chain recombines TRBV15 with TRBJ2-3; 9 nucleotides align to TRBD1. Trimming at V came to 3 bases and at J to 2 bases, leaving 3 bases not matched to a gene. CDR3 size: 15 residues. Germline CDR1 is LNHNV and CDR2 is YYDKDF (reference sequence). CDR3 protein: CATSSGQGLTDTQYF. The CDR3 nucleotides are TGTGCCACCAGCAGCGGACAGGGGCTCACAGATACGCAGTATTTT.

This clonotype appeared many times. V gene TRBV19 combines with J gene TRBJ2-5; D remains unclear. Trimming shortened V by 3 bases and J by 4 bases, and 9 bases separated the two germline ends. The CDR3 totals 13 residues. Per germline, CDR1 LNHDA and CDR2 SQIVND (reference sequence). CDR3 bases: TGTGCCAGTAGTATCACCGGGCGAGAGACCCAGTACTTC. Translation gives CASSITGRETQYF.

Many counts were recorded for this clonotype. This CDR3 is CASSPYDTTGSGNTIYF. CDR3 bases: TGTGCCAGCAGCCCTTACGACACCACGGGCTCTGGAAACACCATATATTTT. This chain connects TRBV7-9 to TRBJ1-3; D uncertain. Germline lookup yields CDR1 SEHNR and CDR2 FQNEAQ (reference sequence). CDR3 length: 17 amino acids. V lost 5 bases and J lost 0, with 17 bases in between.

The chain carries TRBV7-2 and TRBJ1-5; the match to TRBD1 covers 7 bases. Germline V gene lookup returns CDR1 SGHTA and CDR2 FQGNSA. The CDR3 loop spans 16 amino acids. Losses at the gene ends were 5 bases for V and 5 bases for J; bases not matched to a gene: 12. The chain's CDR3 is CASSPPGTVVDQPQHF. The CDR3 DNA follows: TGTGCCAGCAGCCCTCCGGGGACAGTCGTCGATCAGCCCCAGCATTTT.

This clonotype was picked up a small number of times. The V call is TRBV6-6, the J call TRBJ2-7; TRBD1 agrees at 8 bases. V was clipped by 5 bases and J by 0 bases; unmatched bases: 6. The CDR3 sequence is 15 residues long. Germline V lookup: CDR1 MNHNY, CDR2 SVGAGI (reference sequence). CDR3 bases: TGTGCCAGCAGTGAACGGACAGGGAGCTCCTACGAGCAGTACTTC. Encoded protein: CASSERTGSSYEQYF.

This clonotype was seen at least ten times. This chain uses TRBV24-1 with TRBJ2-7; D gene unclear. CDR1 is KGHDR, CDR2 SFDVKD, per germline. The length of the CDR3 is 14 residues. V was trimmed by 4 bases and J by 9 bases, leaving 18 bases between them. CDR3 in amino acids: CATSDPGPYPLQYF. The DNA for the CDR3 is TGTGCCACCAGTGACCCCGGGCCTTATCCCTTGCAGTACTTC.

The V gene is TRBV10-3, the J gene TRBJ1-1, with 7 positions matching TRBD1. Germline V gene data show CDR1 as ENHRY and CDR2 as SYGVKD. The CDR3 has 13 residues. J was trimmed by 2 bases and V by 8 bases; bases with no gene match: 5. CDR3 loop: CAIGDSFNTEAFF. The CDR3 DNA sequence: TGTGCCATCGGGGACAGTTTTAACACTGAAGCTTTCTTT.

This clonotype appeared many times. The rearrangement joins TRBV19 to TRBJ2-5, with a weak D call TRBD2 (6 bases). This CDR3 has 14 residues. From germline, CDR1 is LNHDA and CDR2 SQIVND (reference sequence). V gave up 10 bases and J gave up 2 bases, with 17 bases separating them. CDR3 protein: CATAGLAEQETQYF. The CDR3 DNA reads as TGTGCCACGGCCGGCTTAGCGGAACAAGAGACCCAGTACTTC.

As concerns this clonotype: This could be a read error, since a much larger clone is one nucleotide away. The CDR3 DNA reads TGTGCCAGCAGCCCAGGGGGGTGGACTGAAGCTTTCTTT. Its translation: CASSPGGWTEAFF. The chain uses TRBV25-1 and TRBJ1-1; 7 nucleotides line up with TRBD1. This CDR3 spans 13 amino acids. Germline loops: CDR1 MGHDK, CDR2 SYGVNS. After removal of 6 bases from V and 5 bases from J, the junction contained 6 bases not matched to a gene.

The rearrangement uses TRBV7-8 and TRBJ1-4; 8 positions agree with TRBD1. CDR3 length: 15 amino acids. The J segment lost 8 bases and the V segment lost 5 bases, leaving 10 bases of the junction unmatched. Germline values: CDR1 SGHVS, CDR2 FQNEAQ. This CDR3 is CASSPRTGLREKLFF. The CDR3 DNA reads as TGTGCCAGCAGCCCAAGGACAGGGCTGAGGGAAAAACTGTTTTTT.

This clonotype has a handful of counts. J is TRBJ2-5 and V is TRBV6-6; D is possibly TRBD1 (5 bases). The germline V gene has CDR1 MNHNY and CDR2 SVGAGI (reference sequence). V lost 5 bases and J lost 4, with 14 bases in between. This CDR3 has 14 amino acids. The CDR3 is CASSEGQGSETQYF. CDR3 nucleotide sequence: TGTGCCAGCAGTGAAGGCCAGGGCTCAGAGACCCAGTACTTC.

This clonotype was seen more than once but under ten times. V usage is TRBV7-2 and J usage is TRBJ2-5, with TRBD1 as a possible D gene (6 bases). CDR3 length: 15 residues. V was shortened by 5 bases and J by 2 bases, with 15 bases between the two germline ends. Germline V gene data show CDR1 as SGHTA and CDR2 as FQGNSA. CDR3 sequence: CASSPRPGQQETQYF. The CDR3 bases are TGTGCCAGCAGCCCGCGACCGGGACAACAAGAGACCCAGTACTTC.

This chain connects TRBV2 to TRBJ1-2; no firm D call. Germline assignment: CDR1 SNHLY and CDR2 FYNNEI. V was cut by 7 bases and J by 8 bases, with 20 bases left in between. The CDR3 is 14 residues long. CDR3 nucleotides: TGTGCCAGCAATGGCCAGTTGATTGCGGGGGGCTACACCTTC. This sequence encodes CASNGQLIAGGYTF.